This T cell receptor (beta chain) emerged from a study of blood T cell repertoires in COVID-19 (dated by TCRdb to the early 2020s). Background on the whole study: The collaborator samples originated in the United States, Italy and Spain and spanned the acute and convalescent phases of COVID-19. The dataset comprised deeply sampled blood TCRbeta repertoires from subjects exposed to, actively infected with, or recovered from COVID-19. The samples were drawn from the first 160 participants of the ongoing ImmuneRACE study and from some 1,300 subjects provided by 6 global collaborators. Where available, HLA class I and class II types were obtained from metadata supplied by the sample provider rather than from assay-based typing. The prospective study material was composed of cDNA or gDNA derived from T cells, B-cell-depleted T cells, or PBMCs. A freely available public database, intended as a resource for researchers studying the immune response to SARS-CoV-2, is where the repertoires were released. A de-identified subject ID, COVID-19 status, age in years and sex were almost always included in the sample metadata. The paper as a whole reports these results and caveats: How much clinical and demographic metadata was included differed by source and by participant, and the metadata was provided uncurated.

Enrolling through a virtual design, the prospective study's participants ranged in age from roughly 18 to 90 years and lived across about two dozen United States geographic areas. In the prospective study, cohorts were assigned on the basis of participant-reported clinical history obtained from a screening survey and a study questionnaire. Recovered participants in ImmuneRACE Cohort 3 were defined as having two consecutive negative NP/OP PCR tests, clearance from a healthcare professional, or resolution of symptoms. In the prospective study, whole blood, serum and a nasopharyngeal or oropharyngeal swab were collected from each participant by mobile phlebotomists. Additional blood draws and questionnaires over an approximately 2-month period could optionally be provided by prospective study participants. Before DNA extraction, blood samples from the prospective study were shipped at room temperature or frozen.

TCRbeta CDR3 regions were amplified from genomic DNA using the immunoSEQ Assay, a bias-controlled multiplex PCR. As for the original processing: Within the assay, amplification of reference gene primers was used to estimate how many nucleated cells each sample contained. Sequence reads were collapsed and filtered to measure the absolute abundance of every unique TCRbeta CDR3 rearrangement. For each sample, productive Simpson clonality was calculated by taking the square root of Simpson's diversity index across productive rearrangements. TCRdb took this table from immuneACCESS and kept in-frame rearrangements with V and J called. Such tables lack part of the clones; where checked against another copy, unresolved V genes explain under half of the gap, and the rest is unexplained. V and J calls and clone size are as listed in that table; D and trimming were resolved from the DNA. This sample lists under 200,000 clones; roughly 87% were detected once. The top ten hold 7% of the sample.

This clone was counted once. No antigen is known for it. The input lacks base qualities; no much larger clone sits a single base away. The TCR comes from a woman in her forties or fifties who had recovered from COVID-19. Input material: PBMCs or T cells enriched from blood (not recorded which).

At the DNA level, the sequence is TGTGCCAGCAGCGCCGCGGAAGGACAGGGGGCGTTGGGGGCCAACGTCCTGACTTTC. Protein translation: CASSAAEGQGALGANVLTF. The receptor chain draws on TRBV9 and TRBJ2-6; TRBD1 agrees with 11 junctional bases. Taken from the germline V gene, the CDR1 and CDR2 loops are SGDLS and YYNGEE. From cysteine to phenylalanine, the CDR3 is 19 amino acids long. Just CDR3 DNA is preserved here, 57 bases in frame from base 1. The junction shows trimming of 3 bases on V and 4 bases on J, and the gene matches do not reach 12 bases of it.